This T cell receptor (beta chain) appears in the sequencing data of a study of blood T cell repertoires in COVID-19. The germline CDR1 and CDR2 sequences are SGHDN and FVKESK. The V and J ends lost 4 bases and 1 base, in that order; junction bases with no gene match: 6. This CDR3 spans 15 amino acids. This clone was found once. Sequencing used immunoSEQ multiplex PCR; TCRdb keeps in-frame clones, though not all of them. This sample yields around 400,000 clones, of which roughly nine tenths are seen a single time; about 0.86% belongs to the top ten. Participants' own reports of clinical history determined their cohort assignment. Within the 2 weeks before study entry, each person in the exposed group met a COVID-19 case.

The chain carries TRBV14 and TRBJ1-1, with 7 bases lining up with TRBD1. The sequence derives from a woman in her thirties or forties who had been exposed to COVID-19. Input material: PBMCs or T cells enriched from blood (not recorded which). This chain's CDR3 is CASSPIQGKNTEAFF. CDR3 coding DNA: TGTGCCAGCAGCCCCATACAGGGGAAGAACACTGAAGCTTTCTTT.